The source of this TCR beta chain is a study of graft-versus-host responses after intestinal transplantation. At the level of the study: Recipients received multivisceral, liver-intestinal, or isolated intestinal transplants. Once they had received anti-thymocyte globulin induction, all recipients took tacrolimus and steroids for approximately three years. Study-wide results and caveats: There were GvH clones found in recipient marrow, and some of them appeared first in ileum or blood.

V was shortened by 3 bases and J by 1 base, with 9 bases between the two germline ends. The CDR3 length is 15 residues. Germline CDR1 is LNHDA and CDR2 is SQIVND (reference sequence). Concerning this clone: Antigen specificity is unknown.

Assay used: immunoSEQ multiplex PCR; TCRdb lists only in-frame clones, some missing. The data hold about 90,000 clones, with roughly nine tenths observed a single time. This TCR was sampled from a human donor who received an intestinal transplant. The chain carries TRBV19 and TRBJ2-2, with D perhaps matching TRBD2 (6 bases). This specimen was unstimulated CD8+ T cells sorted from spleen or lymph node cells, taken before intestinal transplant. The chain's CDR3 is CASSMDGRNTGELFF. The CDR3 DNA sequence: TGTGCCAGTAGTATGGACGGGAGGAACACCGGGGAGCTGTTTTTT.